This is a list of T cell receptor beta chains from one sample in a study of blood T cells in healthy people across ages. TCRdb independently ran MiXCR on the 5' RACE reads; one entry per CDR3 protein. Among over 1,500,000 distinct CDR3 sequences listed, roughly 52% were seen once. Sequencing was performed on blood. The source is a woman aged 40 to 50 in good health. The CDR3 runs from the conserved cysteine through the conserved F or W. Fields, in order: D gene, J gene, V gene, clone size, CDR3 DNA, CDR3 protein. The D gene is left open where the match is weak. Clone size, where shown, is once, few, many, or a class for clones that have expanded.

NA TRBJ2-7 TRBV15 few TGTGCCACCAGCAGAGATAGTTTGCGGGAGCAGTACTTC CATSRDSLREQYF
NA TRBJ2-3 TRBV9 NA TGTGCCAGCAGCGTAACGGGACACAGCACAGATACGCAGTATTTT CASSVTGHSTDTQYF
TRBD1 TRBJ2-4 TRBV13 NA TGTGCCAGCAGCCCCAGGGGGACAGAGGGTGTCGGAGCCAAAAACATTCAGTACTTC CASSPRGTEGVGAKNIQYF
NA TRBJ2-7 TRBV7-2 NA TGTGCCAGCAGCCCGGACAGCGCAACCTACGAGCAGTACTTC CASSPDSATYEQYF
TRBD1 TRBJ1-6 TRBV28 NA TGTGCCAGCAGTTTAGCCGGGACAGCTAACAATTCACCCCTCCACTTT CASSLAGTANNSPLHF
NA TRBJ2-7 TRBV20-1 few TGCAGTGCTACCGGGACATCCGTCTACGAGCAGTACTTC CSATGTSVYEQYF
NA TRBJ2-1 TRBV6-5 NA TGTGCCAGCAGTTACTCGAGTGAGGTAAATGAGCAGTTCTTC CASSYSSEVNEQFF
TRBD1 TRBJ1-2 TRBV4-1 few TGCGCCAGCAGCCAGTCCCGAGGCGGGACAGCTAACTATGGCTACACCTTC CASSQSRGGTANYGYTF
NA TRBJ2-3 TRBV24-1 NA TGTGCCACCAGTGATTTGGGGGGGACGTGGGGTCGGGATACGCAGTATTTT CATSDLGGTWGRDTQYF
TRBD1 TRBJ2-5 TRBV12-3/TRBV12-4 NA TGTGCCAGCATCCCGACAGGGCCCTTCCAAGAGACCCAGTACTTC CASIPTGPFQETQYF
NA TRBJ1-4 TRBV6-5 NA TGTGCCAGCGGGAAACTTGTTAATGAAAAACTGTTTTTT CASGKLVNEKLFF
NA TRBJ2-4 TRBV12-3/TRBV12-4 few TGTGCCAGCAGGAACTTAGGGGTCGCCCACGCCAAAAACATTCAGTACTTC CASRNLGVAHAKNIQYF
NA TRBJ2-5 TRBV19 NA TGTGCCAGTAGTATTGGTACAGGACCGATCCAAGAGACCCAGTACTTC CASSIGTGPIQETQYF
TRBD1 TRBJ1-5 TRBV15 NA TGTGCCACCAGCAGAGGGACAGGGGACTACAATCAGCCCCAGCATTTT CATSRGTGDYNQPQHF
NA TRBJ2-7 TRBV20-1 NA TGCAGTGCTAGAGCCCCTAGGACCCTCTCCTACGAGCAGTACTTC CSARAPRTLSYEQYF
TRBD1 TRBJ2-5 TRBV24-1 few TGTGCCACCAGTGAGACAGGGGCACCGTCGAAGACCCAGTACTTC CATSETGAPSKTQYF
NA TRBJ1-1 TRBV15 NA TGTGCCACCAGCGCCCCGGTAAGCACTGAAGCTTTCTTT CATSAPVSTEAFF
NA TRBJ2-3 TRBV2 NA TGTGCCAGCAGTCGGGACTTCTCCCCTACGGATACGCAGTATTTT CASSRDFSPTDTQYF
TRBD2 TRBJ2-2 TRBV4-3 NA TGCGCCAGCAGCCAAGATGGGGCGGGGGGGCCTTTTGGGGAGCTGTTTTTT CASSQDGAGGPFGELFF
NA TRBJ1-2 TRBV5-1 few TGCGCCAGCAGCTTGAACGGCAGGGAAAGCTTGTATGGCTACACCTTC CASSLNGRESLYGYTF
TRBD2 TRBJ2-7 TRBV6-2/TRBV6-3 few TGTGCCAGCACTAGGCGGGAACTAGCGGCCGAGCAGTACTTC CASTRRELAAEQYF
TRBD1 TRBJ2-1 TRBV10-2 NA TGCGCCAGCAGTGAGGCCAGGACAGGCGCGTACAACAATGAGCAGTTCTTC CASSEARTGAYNNEQFF
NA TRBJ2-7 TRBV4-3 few TGCGCCAGCAGCCAAGATCACGGGGGCGAGCAGTACTTC CASSQDHGGEQYF
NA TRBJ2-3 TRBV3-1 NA TGTGCCAGCAGCCACCCCCAGGGACTGAGCTTCACAGATACGCAGTATTTT CASSHPQGLSFTDTQYF
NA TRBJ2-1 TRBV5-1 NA TGCGCCAGCAGCTTGCCCAGAACCTACAATGAGCAGTTCTTC CASSLPRTYNEQFF
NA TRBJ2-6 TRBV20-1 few TGCAGTGCTAGAGATATGACAGTAGGCTTTGTAGGGGCCAACGTCCTGACTTTC CSARDMTVGFVGANVLTF
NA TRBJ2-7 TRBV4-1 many TGCGCCAGCAGCCAAGTACAGTCCTACGAGCAGTACTTC CASSQVQSYEQYF
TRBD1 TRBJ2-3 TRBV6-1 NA TGTGCCAGCAGTACCGGGACAGGGAAGTATTTAGATACGCAGTATTTT CASSTGTGKYLDTQYF
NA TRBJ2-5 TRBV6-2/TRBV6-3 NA TGTGCCAGCAGTTGGGGTGTTGATGGGGAGCAGTACTTC CASSWGVDGEQYF
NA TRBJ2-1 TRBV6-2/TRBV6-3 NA TGTGCCAGCAGTTACTATAGCGGATCCTACAATGAGCAGTTCTTC CASSYYSGSYNEQFF
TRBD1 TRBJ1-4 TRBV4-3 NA TGCGCCAGCAGCCAAGACTACGGGACAGGGTATGAAAAACTGTTTTTT CASSQDYGTGYEKLFF
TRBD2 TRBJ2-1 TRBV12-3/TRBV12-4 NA TGTGCCAGCAGCTCCCGAGGCGGGGGGACCTACAATGAGCAGTTCTTC CASSSRGGGTYNEQFF
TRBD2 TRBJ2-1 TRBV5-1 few TGCGCCAGCAGTCGGGAGGGTAGGTCCCCGTACAATGAGCAGTTCTTC CASSREGRSPYNEQFF
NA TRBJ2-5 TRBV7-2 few TGTGCCAGCACCTTAGGTGTCCAGACCCAGTACTTC CASTLGVQTQYF
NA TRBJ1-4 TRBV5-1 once TGCGCCAGCAGCGAAGGACAGAATGAAAAACTGTTTTTT CASSEGQNEKLFF
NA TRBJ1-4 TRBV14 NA TGTGCCAGCAGCCAAGCTAGGACAGTACCCCGGGCGACTAATGAAAAACTGTTTTTT CASSQARTVPRATNEKLFF
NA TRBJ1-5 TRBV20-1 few TGCAGCACGGGGGGGCTGAGCAATCAGCCCCAGCATTTT CSTGGLSNQPQHF
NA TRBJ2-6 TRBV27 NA TGTGCCAGCAGTTTCTTGAGTGACTCTGGGGCCAACGTCCTGACTTTC CASSFLSDSGANVLTF
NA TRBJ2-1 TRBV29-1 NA TGCAGCGTTGCGAGGGTGGGGAATGAGCAGTTCTTC CSVARVGNEQFF
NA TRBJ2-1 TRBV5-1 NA TGCGCCAGCAGCTTGACCAGTACCAACAATGAGCAGTTCTTC CASSLTSTNNEQFF